Listed here are 15 T cell receptor beta chains from one sample, sequenced in a study of blood T cell repertoires in COVID-19. TCRdb's table, derived via immunoSEQ multiplex PCR, lists solely in-frame clones and lacks some. The sample lists a few hundred thousand clones, approximately 88% occurring once. Sequenced material: peripheral blood. The receptors shown here come from a woman between 25 and 40 years old with COVID-19, enrolled during active disease.

This clone was observed a single time. The chain links TRBV19 to TRBJ2-3; 11 positions agree with TRBD2. V trimming: 5 bases; J trimming: 2 bases; junction bases outside the gene matches: 9. The CDR3 sequence is 17 residues long. Per germline, CDR1 LNHDA and CDR2 SQIVND (reference sequence). The CDR3 spells CASSASSGRPFTDTQYF. CDR3 bases: TGTGCCAGTAGTGCTTCTAGCGGGAGGCCCTTCACAGATACGCAGTATTTT.

CDR3 protein: CASSLARTGMGETQYF. CDR3 bases: TGTGCCAGCAGCTTGGCCCGGACAGGGATGGGAGAGACCCAGTACTTC. The V gene is TRBV5-4, the J gene TRBJ2-5, with TRBD1 identical over 8 bases. The CDR3 runs to 16 residues. V dropped 0 bases and J dropped 4; count of bases not matched to a gene: 8. Germline CDR1 and CDR2: SGHNT and YYREEE (reference sequence).

The CDR3 region has the DNA TGTGCCAGCAGTTATCCCCCCGGGACAGAGAACTATGGCTACACCTTC. Protein product: CASSYPPGTENYGYTF. The chain employs TRBV6-5 and TRBJ1-2; 7 bases are a match to TRBD1. The ends lost 3 bases at V and 2 bases at J; junction bases unmatched: 9. There are 16 residues in the CDR3. Germline V CDR1 and CDR2: MNHEY, SVGAGI.

The rearrangement joins TRBV4-3 to TRBJ1-1; 8 positions match TRBD1. The CDR3 totals 14 residues. V was clipped by 4 bases and J by 5 bases; unmatched bases: 6. Germline V gene lookup returns CDR1 LGHNA and CDR2 YSLEER. In DNA form, the CDR3 reads TGCGCCAGCAGCCCCGGACAGGGTGGGACTGAAGCTTTCTTT. Amino acid sequence: CASSPGQGGTEAFF.

The genes are TRBV6-5 and TRBJ1-1; 7 nucleotides align to TRBD1. From germline, CDR1 is MNHEY and CDR2 SVGAGI. This CDR3 contains 12 residues. After removal of 5 bases from V and 8 bases from J, the junction contained 5 bases not matched to a gene. This CDR3 is CASSKTGLEAFF. The CDR3 coding sequence is TGTGCCAGCAGTAAGACAGGGTTGGAAGCTTTCTTT.

The rearrangement joins TRBV6-2 or TRBV6-3 to TRBJ2-7, with TRBD1 matching 8 bases. J was trimmed by 1 base and V by 3 bases; bases with no gene match: 8. Germline CDR1 MNHEY, CDR2 SVGEGT. This CDR3 contains 16 residues. The CDR3 is CASSYQIGTGSYEQYV. The CDR3 DNA sequence: TGTGCCAGCAGTTATCAGATCGGGACAGGTTCCTACGAGCAGTACGTC.

The V and J genes are TRBV5-1 and TRBJ1-1, with 8 bases that match TRBD1. The CDR3 covers 14 residues. The germline V gene encodes CDR1 SGHRS and CDR2 YFSETQ. With 1 base clipped from V and 4 bases from J, the junction kept 3 bases outside the gene matches. The DNA of the CDR3 is TGCGCCAGCAGCTTGACAGGGGGTAGCACTGAAGCTTTCTTT. This translates into CASSLTGGSTEAFF.

The V and J genes are TRBV18 and TRBJ2-4; the match to TRBD2 covers 9 bases. The CDR3 contains 18 residues. Trimming cost V 6 bases and J 5 bases; bases outside gene matches: 17. CDR1 KGHSH and CDR2 LQKENI come from the germline V gene. CDR3 nucleotide sequence: TGTGCCAGCTCCCTCATGGATCGGAGCGGGAGGAGGGAAAACATTCAGTACTTC. Translated: CASSLMDRSGRRENIQYF.

This rearrangement joins TRBV19 to TRBJ1-5; D possibly corresponds to TRBD1 (6 bases). V gave up 6 bases and J gave up 3 bases, with 9 bases separating them. CDR1 LNHDA and CDR2 SQIVND come from the germline V gene (reference sequence). The CDR3 is 13 residues long. CDR3 region: CASRDSNNQPQHF. The CDR3 bases are TGTGCCAGTAGGGACAGTAACAATCAGCCCCAGCATTTT.

V usage is TRBV28 and J usage is TRBJ1-1; D possibly corresponds to TRBD1 (5 bases). Between the trimmed V and J ends, which lost 2 bases and 1 base, there was a span of 11 bases. The CDR3 extends over 15 amino acids. Germline V CDR1 and CDR2: MDHEN, SYDVKM. CDR3 DNA: TGTGCCAGCAGTTTAGGGGAAACAGGGAACACTGAAGCTTTCTTT. Translated: CASSLGETGNTEAFF.

The chain links TRBV7-9 to TRBJ1-1; 11 bases align to TRBD1. The CDR3 length is 18 residues. Trimming at V came to 2 bases and at J to 5 bases, leaving 13 bases not matched to a gene. CDR1 and CDR2 (germline): SEHNR, FQNEAQ (reference sequence). CDR3 nucleotide sequence: TGTGCCAGCAGCTTAATATCTGGGACAGGGGGGGTAAGGACTGAAGCTTTCTTT. It yields the protein CASSLISGTGGVRTEAFF. The full variable domain, in which reference TRBV7-9 and TRBJ1-1 provide the parts outside the CDR3, is DTGVSQNPRHKITKRGQNVTFRCDPISEHNRLYWYRQTLGQGPEFLTYFQNEAQLEKSRLLSDRFSAERPKGSFSTLEIQRTEQGDSAMYLCASSLISGTGGVRTEAFFGQGTRLTVV.

This clone was found a few times. The J gene is TRBJ2-1, the V gene TRBV30; 9 bases match TRBD1. CDR1 is GTSNPN, CDR2 SVGIG, per germline (reference sequence). The CDR3 is made up of 14 amino acids. V shed 7 bases and J 3 bases; nucleotides not matched to a gene: 7. The CDR3 reads CASHRTGDYNEQFF. The CDR3 nucleotides read TGTGCCTCCCATCGGACAGGGGACTACAATGAGCAGTTCTTC.

The chain couples TRBV27 to TRBJ1-4; 9 bases fit TRBD1. The V gene end was trimmed by 3 bases and the J gene end by 8 bases; junction bases not matched to a gene: 7. The CDR3 runs 15 residues. Germline CDR1 and CDR2: MNHEY and SMNVEV (reference sequence). The CDR3 DNA is TGTGCCAGCAGTTTCGCCGGACAGGGGAGCGAAAAACTGTTTTTT. Encoded protein: CASSFAGQGSEKLFF.

V is TRBV4-3 and J is TRBJ2-1, with TRBD2 as a possible D gene (7 bases). This CDR3 comprises 17 residues. V dropped 0 bases and J dropped 5 bases, with 17 bases sitting between them. Germline-derived CDR1 and CDR2 are LGHNA and YSLEER. CDR3 protein: CASSQERGGYGHNEQFF. The CDR3 region has the DNA TGCGCCAGCAGCCAAGAAAGGGGGGGCTATGGACACAATGAGCAGTTCTTC.

This clone has a single count. The chain uses TRBV10-3 and TRBJ2-5, with 8 bases that match TRBD2. The germline CDR1 and CDR2 sequences are ENHRY and SYGVKD. The V gene end was trimmed by 0 bases and the J gene end by 4 bases; junction bases not matched to a gene: 4. The length of the CDR3 is 15 residues. The CDR3 nucleotides are TGTGCCATCAGTGAGTCGATACGGGGGGGAGAGACCCAGTACTTC. Translation: CAISESIRGGETQYF.